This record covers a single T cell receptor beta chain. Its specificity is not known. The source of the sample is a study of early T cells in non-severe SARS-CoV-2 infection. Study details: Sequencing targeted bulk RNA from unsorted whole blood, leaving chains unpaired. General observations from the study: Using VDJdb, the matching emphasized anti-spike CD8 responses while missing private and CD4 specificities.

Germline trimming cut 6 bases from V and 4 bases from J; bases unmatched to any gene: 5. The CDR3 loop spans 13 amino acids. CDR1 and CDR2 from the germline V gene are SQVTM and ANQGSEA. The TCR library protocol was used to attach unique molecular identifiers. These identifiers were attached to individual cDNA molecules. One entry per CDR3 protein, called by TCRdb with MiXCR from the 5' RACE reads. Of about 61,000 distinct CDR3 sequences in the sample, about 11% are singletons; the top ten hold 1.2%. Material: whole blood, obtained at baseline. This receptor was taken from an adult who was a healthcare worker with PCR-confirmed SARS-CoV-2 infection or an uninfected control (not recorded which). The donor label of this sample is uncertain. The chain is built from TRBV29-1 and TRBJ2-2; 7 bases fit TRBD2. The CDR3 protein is CSVVRGSTGELFF. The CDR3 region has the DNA TGCAGCGTGGTGCGGGGGAGCACCGGGGAGCTGTTTTTT.